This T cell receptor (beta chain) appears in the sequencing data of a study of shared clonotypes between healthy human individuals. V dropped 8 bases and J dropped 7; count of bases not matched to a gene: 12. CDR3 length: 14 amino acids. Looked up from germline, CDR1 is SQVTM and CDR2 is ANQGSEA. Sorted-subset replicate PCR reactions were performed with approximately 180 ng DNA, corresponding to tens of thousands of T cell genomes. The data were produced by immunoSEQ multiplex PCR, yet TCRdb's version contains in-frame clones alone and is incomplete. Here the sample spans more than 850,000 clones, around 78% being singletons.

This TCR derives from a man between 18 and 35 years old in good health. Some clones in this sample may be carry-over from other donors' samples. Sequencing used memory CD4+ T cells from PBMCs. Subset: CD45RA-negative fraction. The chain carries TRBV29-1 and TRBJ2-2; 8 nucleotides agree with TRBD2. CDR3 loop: CSLVAGSRVGELFF. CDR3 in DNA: TGCAGCCTAGTAGCGGGAAGTAGGGTCGGGGAGCTGTTTTTT.